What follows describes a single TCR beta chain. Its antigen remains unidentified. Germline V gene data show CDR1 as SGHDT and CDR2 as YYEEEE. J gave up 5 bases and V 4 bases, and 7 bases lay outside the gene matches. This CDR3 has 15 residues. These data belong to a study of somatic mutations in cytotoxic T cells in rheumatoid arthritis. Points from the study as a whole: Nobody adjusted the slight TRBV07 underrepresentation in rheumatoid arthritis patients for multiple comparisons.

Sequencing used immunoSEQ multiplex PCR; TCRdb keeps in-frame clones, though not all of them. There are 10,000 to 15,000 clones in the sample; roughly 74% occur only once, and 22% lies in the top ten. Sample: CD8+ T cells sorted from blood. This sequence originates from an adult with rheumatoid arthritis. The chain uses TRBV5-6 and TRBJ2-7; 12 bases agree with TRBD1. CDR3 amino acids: CASSGDRGLTHEQYF. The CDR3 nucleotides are TGTGCCAGCAGCGGGGACAGGGGGCTTACCCACGAGCAGTACTTC.